Each of the 30 T cell receptor beta chains below was sequenced from the same sample in a study of blood T cell repertoires in COVID-19. Produced via immunoSEQ multiplex PCR; TCRdb's table is partial and in-frame only. The sample yields fewer than 250,000 clones, 70% to 90% seen once. Sequencing was performed on peripheral blood. These receptors originate from an older woman with active or convalescent COVID-19.

The chain recombines TRBV5-1 with TRBJ2-5, with TRBD1 as a possible D gene (6 bases). This CDR3 region has 16 residues. Trimming removed 0 bases at V and 5 bases at J, with 17 bases between. In germline, CDR1 is SGHRS, CDR2 YFSETQ. CDR3 sequence (DNA): TGCGCCAGCAGCTTGGAAGGGCAGGGGTCTAGGGAGACCCAGTACTTC. Amino acids: CASSLEGQGSRETQYF.

The chain recombines TRBV7-3 with TRBJ2-3; TRBD1 aligns across 10 bases. V shed 1 base and J 0 bases; nucleotides not matched to a gene: 10. The CDR3 length is 19 residues. Germline CDR1 SGHTA, CDR2 FQGTGA. CDR3 region: CASSLIGTGATTSTDTQYF. The CDR3 DNA follows: TGTGCCAGCAGCTTAATCGGGACAGGGGCGACCACTAGCACAGATACGCAGTATTTT.

J is TRBJ2-7 and V is TRBV6-2 or TRBV6-3; D is perhaps TRBD1 (5 bases). Germline V gene lookup returns CDR1 MNHEY and CDR2 SVGEGT. The V end was cut by 6 bases, the J end by 4 bases, with 16 bases between. CDR3 length: 14 residues. CDR3 loop: CASSLRKGAYEQYV. In DNA form, the CDR3 reads TGTGCCAGCAGCTTAAGAAAAGGGGCATACGAGCAGTACGTC.

This clone was observed a single time. V is TRBV21-1 and J is TRBJ2-5; TRBD2, as called in the table, went unchecked against the DNA. TRBV21-1 is a pseudogene locus. This CDR3 is built from 13 residues. The CDR3 DNA is TGTGCCAGCAGCGGAGGGAGCCAAGAGACCCAGTACTTC. Residues: CASSGGSQETQYF.

J is TRBJ1-1 and V is TRBV28, with 9 positions matching TRBD1. The CDR3 sequence is 16 residues long. The J segment lost 3 bases and the V segment lost 5 bases, leaving 10 bases of the junction unmatched. Per germline, CDR1 MDHEN and CDR2 SYDVKM. This CDR3 reads CASSTSGTGFDTEAFF. DNA for the CDR3: TGTGCCAGCAGTACTTCCGGGACAGGGTTTGACACTGAAGCTTTCTTT.

The rearrangement joins TRBV6-4 to TRBJ1-1, with 7 nucleotides matching TRBD1. Germline CDR1 is MRHNA and CDR2 is SNTAGT. The ends lost 6 bases at V and 1 base at J; junction bases unmatched: 5. This CDR3 contains 14 residues. The CDR3 here is CASRATGRNTEAFF. CDR3 nucleotide sequence: TGTGCCAGCAGGGCGACAGGGAGGAACACTGAAGCTTTCTTT.

This clone was seen only a few times. V is TRBV7-9 and J is TRBJ1-6, with 7 bases lining up with TRBD1. The CDR3 runs to 16 residues. V gave up 4 bases and J gave up 5 bases; unmatched junction bases: 8. Germline-derived CDR1 and CDR2 are SEHNR and FQNEAQ (reference sequence). The CDR3 region has the DNA TGTGCCAGCAGCTCCAATCTGGACAGGAATAATTCACCCCTCCACTTT. This translates into CASSSNLDRNNSPLHF.

The sample holds one count of this clone. This chain links TRBV29-1 with TRBJ1-2; the match to TRBD1 covers 7 bases. With 7 bases clipped from V and 7 bases from J, the junction kept 15 bases outside the gene matches. The germline V gene has CDR1 SQVTM and CDR2 ANQGSEA. The CDR3 covers 14 residues. In nucleotides, the CDR3 is TGCAGCGACCGGGACAGTTCTTATTCGGGTGGCTACACCTTC. Translating it yields CSDRDSSYSGGYTF.

The chain couples TRBV5-8 to TRBJ2-3; 9 bases map to TRBD2. The germline V gene encodes CDR1 SGHTS and CDR2 YDEGEE. V lost 6 bases to trimming and J lost 9 bases; unmatched junction nucleotides: 5. The CDR3 extends over 12 amino acids. The CDR3 here is CASTLSGSTQYF. The CDR3 DNA reads TGTGCCAGCACCCTTAGCGGGAGCACGCAGTATTTT.

The chain couples TRBV5-4 to TRBJ1-2, with 7 bases that match TRBD1. The germline V gene encodes CDR1 SGHNT and CDR2 YYREEE (reference sequence). Trimming cost V 0 bases and J 3 bases; bases outside gene matches: 8. The CDR3 sequence is 16 residues long. Here the CDR3 DNA reads TGTGCCAGCAGCTTGGCCGGAGACAGGGACGACTATGGCTACACCTTC. Residues: CASSLAGDRDDYGYTF.

The chain uses TRBV6-1 and TRBJ1-4; D possibly corresponds to TRBD1 (6 bases). The CDR3 loop spans 14 amino acids. V lost 3 bases and J 5 bases, leaving 10 bases between the germline ends. Germline V gene lookup returns CDR1 MNHNS and CDR2 SASEGT. CDR3 protein: CASSEGGGNEKLFF. In DNA, the CDR3 is TGTGCCAGCAGTGAGGGAGGGGGGAATGAAAAACTGTTTTTT.

The chain employs TRBV11-3 and TRBJ1-2; D is unclear. The V and J ends lost 2 bases and 1 base respectively, with 8 bases between them. The CDR3 spans 14 residues. Germline CDR1 is SGHNT and CDR2 is YENEEA. Written as DNA, the CDR3 is TGTGCCAGCAGCTTAAACACGCTTAACTATGGCTACACCTTC. This gives the protein CASSLNTLNYGYTF.

J is TRBJ2-5 and V is TRBV28, with D perhaps matching TRBD2 (7 bases). The CDR3 is 15 amino acids. Trimming shortened V by 3 bases and J by 2 bases, and 13 bases separated the two germline ends. Germline values: CDR1 MDHEN, CDR2 SYDVKM. CDR3 in DNA: TGTGCCAGCAGTTTGGGGGGGCGGGATCAAGAGACCCAGTACTTC. Protein sequence: CASSLGGRDQETQYF.

The V gene is TRBV19, the J gene TRBJ2-2; a weak D match, TRBD1 (6 bases). Germline values: CDR1 LNHDA, CDR2 SQIVND (reference sequence). The ends were cut back, 9 bases at V and 2 bases at J, with 10 bases in the middle. The CDR3 totals 13 residues. The CDR3: CASIQGNTGELFF. In nucleotides, the CDR3 is TGTGCCAGCATACAGGGCAACACCGGGGAGCTGTTTTTT.

The chain links TRBV5-4 to TRBJ2-7; no clear D gene. From germline, CDR1 is SGHNT and CDR2 YYREEE (reference sequence). The V end lost 4 bases, the J end lost 2 bases, and 13 bases lay between the germline ends. CDR3 length: 14 residues. DNA of the CDR3: TGTGCCAGCAGCCCACTGGGCCTTACCTACGAGCAGTACTTC. It translates to CASSPLGLTYEQYF.

The rearrangement uses TRBV11-3 and TRBJ2-7, with 10 positions matching TRBD1. CDR3 length: 17 residues. Looked up from germline, CDR1 is SGHNT and CDR2 is YENEEA. Losses at the gene ends were 5 bases for V and 2 bases for J; bases not matched to a gene: 12. CDR3 in DNA: TGTGCCAGCAGCCAGCGCCCCGGGACAGGGGTCCCCTACGAGCAGTACTTC. Protein product: CASSQRPGTGVPYEQYF.

The V and J genes are TRBV5-5 and TRBJ2-7; tentatively, D is TRBD1 (5 bases). Trimming pared 5 bases from V and 2 bases from J, leaving 14 bases between. The germline V gene has CDR1 SGHKS and CDR2 YYEKEE (reference sequence). The CDR3 consists of 14 residues. DNA for the CDR3: TGTGCCAGCAGAAACCCCGACAGTACCTACGAGCAGTACTTC. Protein product: CASRNPDSTYEQYF.

As to this clone: The junction differs from germline at one of its ends, possibly a read error. The chain couples TRBV3-1 (or the pseudogene TRBV3-2) to TRBJ2-1, with a possible D match to TRBD2 (6 bases). There are 15 residues in the CDR3. Germline V lookup: CDR1 LGHDT, CDR2 YNNKEL (reference sequence). CDR3 region: CASSQDHTPSGEMIF. The DNA for the CDR3 is TGTGCCAGCAGCCAAGACCATACCCCGTCGGGGGAAATGATCTTC.

The V gene is TRBV4-2, the J gene TRBJ1-1; tentatively, D is TRBD1 (6 bases). Germline values: CDR1 LGHNA, CDR2 YNFKEQ. V gave up 1 base and J gave up 10 bases, with 13 bases separating them. This CDR3 has 13 residues. This CDR3 reads CASSQATGSRAFF. CDR3 DNA: TGTGCCAGCAGCCAAGCTACAGGGTCCCGAGCTTTCTTT.

The rearrangement links TRBV7-3 to TRBJ2-5; a weak D match, TRBD2 (7 bases). From germline, CDR1 is SGHTA and CDR2 FQGTGA. This CDR3 is built from 14 residues. The V end was cut by 5 bases, the J end by 4 bases, with 14 bases between. The CDR3 sequence: CASSAEGEGETQYF. For the CDR3, the DNA is TGTGCCAGCAGCGCCGAGGGGGAGGGAGAGACCCAGTACTTC.

This chain links TRBV25-1 with TRBJ2-5; 7 bases are a match to TRBD2. This CDR3 contains 17 residues. With V trimmed by 8 bases and J by 4 bases, 19 bases remained unmatched. CDR1 and CDR2 from the germline V gene are MGHDK and SYGVNS. The CDR3 reads CASSPPGASGRGETQYF. CDR3 nucleotide sequence: TGTGCCAGCTCCCCCCCCGGGGCTAGCGGACGGGGAGAGACCCAGTACTTC.

This clone was seen more than once but under ten times. This rearrangement joins TRBV30 to TRBJ2-2, with D hard to call. The CDR3 runs 14 residues. The V end was cut by 2 bases, the J end by 4 bases, with 11 bases between. Per the germline V gene, CDR1 is GTSNPN and CDR2 is SVGIG (reference sequence). CDR3 loop: CAWSLGPSTGELFF. CDR3 nucleotide sequence: TGTGCCTGGAGTTTGGGCCCCAGCACCGGGGAGCTGTTTTTT.

The V gene is TRBV27, the J gene TRBJ2-2, with D hard to call. The CDR3 runs to 14 residues. Germline V gene sequence: CDR1 MNHEY, CDR2 SMNVEV (reference sequence). Trimming pared 6 bases from V and 0 bases from J, leaving 8 bases between. CDR3 protein: CASSSFANTGELFF. CDR3 sequence (DNA): TGTGCCAGCAGCTCGTTCGCGAACACCGGGGAGCTGTTTTTT.

This clone was seen a few times. The chain combines TRBV7-8 with TRBJ1-5; D might be TRBD1 (6 bases). Trimming pared 5 bases from V and 3 bases from J, leaving 11 bases between. The germline V gene has CDR1 SGHVS and CDR2 FQNEAQ. This CDR3 has 14 residues. CDR3 DNA sequence: TGTGCCAGCAGCCCCCCAGGGGTCAATCAGCCCCAGCATTTT. Amino acid sequence: CASSPPGVNQPQHF. Variable domain in full (rest from reference TRBV7-8 and TRBJ1-5): GAGVSQSPRYKVAKRGQDVALRCDPISGHVSLFWYQQALGQGPEFLTYFQNEAQLDKSGLPSDRFFAERPEGSVSTLKIQRTQQEDSAVYLCASSPPGVNQPQHFGDGTRLSIL.

This clone was recorded only once. The chain uses TRBV19 and TRBJ2-2; perhaps TRBD1 as D (6 bases). V was pared by 7 bases and J by 4 bases, with 10 bases between. The CDR3 is made up of 13 amino acids. Per the germline V gene, CDR1 is LNHDA and CDR2 is SQIVND (reference sequence). The CDR3 spells CASTGDFTGELFF. Written as DNA, the CDR3 is TGTGCCAGTACAGGGGATTTCACCGGGGAGCTGTTTTTT.

This chain links TRBV7-9 with TRBJ2-7; 7 bases align to TRBD2. The ends lost 4 bases at V and 4 bases at J; junction bases unmatched: 1. The germline V gene encodes CDR1 SEHNR and CDR2 FQNEAQ (reference sequence). The CDR3 is 12 residues long. The CDR3 here is CASSWREYEQYF. In DNA form, the CDR3 reads TGTGCCAGCAGCTGGCGGGAGTACGAGCAGTACTTC.

This rearrangement joins TRBV24-1 to TRBJ2-5; D remains unclear. This CDR3 has 15 amino acids. Deletions cut 3 bases from V and 2 bases from J, with 12 bases between. Per the germline V gene, CDR1 is KGHDR and CDR2 is SFDVKD. The CDR3 spells CATSDPSVLQETQYF. As DNA, the CDR3 is TGTGCCACCAGTGATCCCTCAGTACTACAAGAGACCCAGTACTTC.

This chain connects TRBV7-9 to TRBJ2-3, with D hard to call. The ends were cut back, 5 bases at V and 0 bases at J, with 18 bases in the middle. Germline V gene sequence: CDR1 SEHNR, CDR2 FQNEAQ (reference sequence). The CDR3 contains 17 residues. CDR3 sequence (DNA): TGTGCCAGCAGCAATACCCTCTGGGCACCGAGCACAGATACGCAGTATTTT. Encoded protein: CASSNTLWAPSTDTQYF.

This clone came up many times. The rearrangement joins TRBV6-6 to TRBJ1-1; TRBD1 aligns across 8 bases. The CDR3 loop spans 13 amino acids. The germline gives CDR1 MNHNY, CDR2 SVGAGI (reference sequence). V was pared by 8 bases and J by 0 bases, with 2 bases of the junction left unmatched. The CDR3 DNA reads as TGTGCCAGCCTGACAGGGGTGAACACTGAAGCTTTCTTT. Its translation: CASLTGVNTEAFF.

The chain couples TRBV5-5 to TRBJ1-6; 8 positions match TRBD1. The CDR3 consists of 16 residues. After removal of 2 bases from V and 11 bases from J, the junction contained 12 bases not matched to a gene. Germline V gene data show CDR1 as SGHKS and CDR2 as YYEKEE (reference sequence). The CDR3, as DNA: TGTGCCAGCAGCTTCTGGCAGGGGGCATTCGTGACACCCCTCCACTTT. As protein: CASSFWQGAFVTPLHF.